The 15 T cell receptor beta chains below were found in one sample sequenced in a study of response to subunit inactivated influenza vaccine. Using its own MiXCR run on the RT-PCR reads, TCRdb lists one record per CDR3 protein. The sample contains fewer than 750,000 distinct CDR3 sequences, 12% to 15% of which appear only once. The sequencing here drew on PBMCs from blood, taken about 13 days after vaccination. These receptors were collected from a man between 45 and 60 years old who received an inactivated influenza vaccine.

This clonotype occurred many times. The chain has TRBV2 and TRBJ2-3; 12 bases are shared with TRBD2. After removal of 9 bases from V and 0 bases from J, the junction contained 4 bases not matched to a gene. Germline V gene data show CDR1 as SNHLY and CDR2 as FYNNEI. The CDR3 loop spans 15 amino acids. As DNA, the CDR3 is TGTGCCAGAGGACTAGCGGGGACTAGCACAGATACGCAGTATTTT. This gives the protein CARGLAGTSTDTQYF.

The chain joins TRBV7-9 to TRBJ2-7, with 7 bases lining up with TRBD1. CDR3 size: 14 residues. Germline V gene sequence: CDR1 SEHNR, CDR2 FQNEAQ (reference sequence). V lost 5 bases, J lost 1 base, and 5 bases stayed unmatched. CDR3: CASSHRQGSYEQYF. As DNA, the CDR3 is TGTGCCAGCAGCCATCGACAGGGATCCTACGAGCAGTACTTC.

This rearrangement joins TRBV20-1 to TRBJ2-2; 8 bases agree with TRBD1. The V segment lost 3 bases and the J segment 5 bases; nucleotides outside the gene matches: 17. Germline assignment: CDR1 DFQATT and CDR2 SNEGSKA (reference sequence). There are 18 residues in the CDR3. Here the CDR3 DNA reads TGCAGTGCTAGTGGTCCTATCCGTGGACAGGGTATGACCGGGGAGCTGTTTTTT. It is translated as CSASGPIRGQGMTGELFF.

The rearrangement joins TRBV15 to TRBJ2-1, with TRBD1 matching 8 bases. J gave up 5 bases and V 4 bases, and 7 bases lay outside the gene matches. The CDR3 has 15 amino acids. The V gene's germline CDR1 is LNHNV and CDR2 YYDKDF (reference sequence). The CDR3 is CATSKPGTGDNEQFF. DNA for the CDR3: TGTGCCACCAGCAAACCCGGGACAGGTGACAATGAGCAGTTCTTC.

The rearrangement uses TRBV12-3 or TRBV12-4 and TRBJ2-2; 14 bases are a match to TRBD2. The V gene end was trimmed by 5 bases and the J gene end by 6 bases; junction bases not matched to a gene: 5. The CDR3 extends over 16 amino acids. The CDR3 is CASSLRTSGRSGELFF. CDR3 bases: TGTGCCAGCAGTCTTCGGACTAGCGGGAGGTCCGGGGAGCTGTTTTTT.

This chain joins TRBV5-1 and TRBJ2-2, with D possibly being TRBD1 (5 bases). Germline assignment: CDR1 SGHRS and CDR2 YFSETQ. The V end lost 0 bases, the J end lost 6 bases, and 9 bases lay between the germline ends. The CDR3 is 14 residues long. CDR3 nucleotides: TGCGCCAGCAGCTTGGTACAGGTCGCCGGGGAGCTGTTTTTT. It yields the protein CASSLVQVAGELFF. The full variable domain, its missing parts supplied by reference TRBV5-1 and TRBJ2-2, is KAGVTQTPRYLIKTRGQQVTLSCSPISGHRSVSWYQQTPGQGLQFLFEYFSETQRNKGNFPGRFSGRQFSNSRSEMNVSTLELGDSALYLCASSLVQVAGELFFGEGSRLTVL.

V usage is TRBV2 and J usage is TRBJ2-7; 8 bases match TRBD1. Looked up from germline, CDR1 is SNHLY and CDR2 is FYNNEI. The CDR3 extends over 16 amino acids. V shed 3 bases, J shed 2 bases, and the junction held 9 bases outside the gene matches. CDR3 in amino acids: CASSDVGQGATYEQYF. CDR3 nucleotides: TGTGCCAGCAGTGATGTAGGTCAGGGGGCAACCTACGAGCAGTACTTC.

This clonotype appeared a few times. The chain links TRBV2 to TRBJ2-2; 10 positions agree with TRBD1. Germline V gene sequence: CDR1 SNHLY, CDR2 FYNNEI. The trim removed 2 bases at V and 7 bases at J, leaving 7 bases unmatched. This CDR3 has 16 amino acids. The CDR3 is CASSESGQGLGGELFF. The CDR3 DNA is TGTGCCAGCAGTGAATCGGGACAGGGGCTTGGCGGGGAGCTGTTTTTT.

V is TRBV9 and J is TRBJ2-1, with D possibly being TRBD2 (6 bases). This CDR3 comprises 15 residues. Germline-derived CDR1 and CDR2 are SGDLS and YYNGEE. V was pared by 4 bases and J by 3 bases, with 14 bases between. CDR3 sequence (DNA): TGTGCCAGCAGCTCTGGCACTAGCATCTACAATGAGCAGTTCTTC. Its protein product is CASSSGTSIYNEQFF.

V gene TRBV29-1 combines with J gene TRBJ2-1; 7 bases agree with TRBD1. Germline V gene lookup returns CDR1 SQVTM and CDR2 ANQGSEA. V lost 7 bases, J lost 8 bases, and 5 bases stayed unmatched. The CDR3 contains 11 residues. Here the CDR3 DNA reads TGCAGCGCATACAGGGGACATGAGCAGTTCTTC. Its translation is CSAYRGHEQFF.

This clonotype was seen more than once but under ten times. V usage is TRBV7-2 and J usage is TRBJ2-7; weak D call: TRBD1 (5 bases). This CDR3 comprises 14 residues. Germline V gene data show CDR1 as SGHTA and CDR2 as FQGNSA. Trimming removed 2 bases from V and 1 base from J, with 9 bases in between. The CDR3 spells CASSLSRQSYEQYF. CDR3 nucleotides: TGTGCCAGCAGCTTAAGCCGACAGTCCTACGAGCAGTACTTC.

This clonotype has at least ten counts. V usage is TRBV12-3 or TRBV12-4 and J usage is TRBJ2-1; 10 nucleotides match TRBD2. The CDR3 consists of 16 residues. After removal of 7 bases from V and 3 bases from J, the junction contained 9 bases not matched to a gene. CDR3 in amino acids: CASKDLSSGSYNEQFF. CDR3 nucleotide sequence: TGTGCCAGCAAGGACCTATCTAGCGGGAGCTACAATGAGCAGTTCTTC.

This clonotype was detected only a few times. Mismatch with germline at one junction end may stem from a read error. The chain links TRBV7-7 to TRBJ2-2, with 7 bases matching TRBD2. The germline V gene has CDR1 SSHAT and CDR2 FNYEAQ (reference sequence). The CDR3 runs to 15 residues. The CDR3 sequence: CASSSAGSGTGELFF. Here the CDR3 DNA reads TGTGCTAGCAGTTCAGCGGGGTCGGGGACCGGGGAGCTGTTTTTT.

The genes are TRBV7-7 and TRBJ2-7, with a weak D call TRBD2 (6 bases). The CDR3 is 15 amino acids. The germline CDR1 and CDR2 sequences are SSHAT and FNYEAQ (reference sequence). Between the trimmed V and J ends, which lost 3 bases and 0 bases, there was a span of 12 bases. CDR3 DNA sequence: TGTGCCAGCAGCTTCGATTACGGGAGCTCCTACGAGCAGTACTTC. Its protein product is CASSFDYGSSYEQYF.

This clonotype was seen more than once but under ten times. The chain couples TRBV10-2 to TRBJ1-2; D not resolved. Germline V CDR1 and CDR2: WSHSY, SAAADI. The CDR3 runs to 13 residues. The V and J ends lost 4 bases and 4 bases respectively, with 10 bases between them. CDR3 sequence reads: CASSAVLGYGYTF. CDR3 bases: TGCGCCAGCAGTGCGGTCCTGGGCTATGGCTACACCTTC.